The rows below give T cell receptor beta chains drawn from one sample of a study of tumor and adjacent non-tumor tissue in lung cancer. From the multiplex PCR reads, TCRdb called clonotypes with MiXCR, one entry per CDR3 protein. The profile shows 91,000 or so distinct CDR3 sequences, approximately 70% of them singletons. Sequenced: lung tumor tissue. These receptors were obtained from a man between 60 and 70 years old with non-small cell lung cancer. The conserved cysteine and the conserved F or W are not part of the CDR3 here. The D gene is left open where the match is weak.

>TRBJ1-2|TRBV4-1|TRBD1
ASSQAGGAEGYT
>TRBJ2-2|TRBV11-1|NA
ASRGTSTGELY
>TRBJ2-5|TRBV20-1|NA
SARVGRGWGGTQY
>TRBJ2-1|TRBV29-1|TRBD1
SVDRVSNEQL
>TRBJ2-1|TRBV6-1|TRBD1
ASSEGDRGHERF
>TRBJ2-7|TRBV12-3/TRBV12-4|TRBD2
TSSQSGTSYEQY
>TRBJ2-7|TRBV12-3/TRBV12-4|TRBD2
ASRWTSGGYEQC
>TRBJ1-5|TRBV4-1|NA
ASSQDNLQQPQH
>TRBJ1-5|TRBV6-5|TRBD1
AGSPGQRSTQPQH
>TRBJ2-6|TRBV11-3|NA
VSSQKRSGANVRA
>TRBJ2-6|TRBV4-3|NA
ASSQEADMGSGANVQT
>TRBJ2-7|TRBV5-1|TRBD1
ASSPGTALSYEQY
>TRBJ1-2|TRBV2|NA
ASIPDGRLGANYGYT
>TRBJ1-5|TRBV29-1|NA
SVLTSGQNQAQH
>TRBJ1-5|TRBV6-1|TRBD1
ASTGDRGHGQPQH
>TRBJ1-2|TRBV6-5|NA
ASSYTPWGELPGYGYT
>TRBJ2-7|TRBV7-9|NA
ASSNRGGEQY
>TRBJ1-4|TRBV28|TRBD1
ASKGTGAGTNKKLF
>TRBJ2-7|TRBV12-3/TRBV12-4|TRBD1
ASSRPTGVTYELY
>TRBJ1-4|TRBV2|NA
ASSEALEGEKLF
>TRBJ2-7|TRBV11-2|NA
AICLGLHEQY
>TRBJ2-7|TRBV11-2|TRBD1
ASSLVIRQGSYEHY
>TRBJ2-7|TRBV6-7|TRBD1
ASLNIRQGDYEQY
>TRBJ2-1|TRBV29-1|TRBD2
SVATGTSSNEQF
>TRBJ2-7|TRBV5-1|TRBD2
ASSLTSGGGTYKQY
>TRBJ1-2|TRBV12-3/TRBV12-4|NA
ANSFSTGDDYT
>TRBJ2-1|TRBV5-1|NA
ASSSGDSYNEQF
>TRBJ2-7|TRBV18|TRBD2
ASSPTGGLAGGGYEQY
>NA|TRBV11-1|TRBD1
ASSSLTGFYNEQY
>TRBJ1-5|TRBV6-6|NA
VSRHRVTAFGNQPQH
>TRBJ1-1|TRBV6-1|NA
ATFRGVAF